The clone carrying this TCR beta chain was counted ten times or more. Antigen specificity is unknown. Noted time point: persistent/refractory GD, antithyroid drugs over 5 years with positive TRAb. Following extraction of RNA from PBMCs, that RNA was used to make the TCR library. The record originates from a study of regulatory T cells in long-lasting Graves disease. The CDR3 covers 14 residues. V lost 2 bases, J lost 7 bases, and 11 bases lay in between. Per the germline V gene, CDR1 is MNHEY and CDR2 is SVGAGI. Study results and limitations: Among samples with persistent disease, TRBV28, TRBJ1-2 and TRBJ2-5 were favored. Persistent patients had a count of shared public clonotypes (approximately 3,000) that exceeded that of new patients (about 970).

Construction of TCR beta libraries relied on iRepertoire HTBI primers and on Arm-PCR targeting CDR3 regions. MiXCR, run by TCRdb on the multiplex PCR reads, gives a single entry per CDR3 protein. The sample gives a few hundred thousand distinct CDR3 sequences, 23% of which show up once; roughly 26% is in the top ten. The V and J genes are TRBV6-5 and TRBJ1-4; perhaps TRBD1 as D (6 bases). The sequence came from a female donor with Graves disease. The sample here was peripheral blood mononuclear cells (PBMCs), taken when the disease was refractory, from a patient treated with antithyroid drugs. The CDR3 is CASSYRGHTEKLFF. As DNA, the CDR3 is TGTGCCAGCAGTTACCGGGGGCACACTGAAAAACTGTTTTTT.